The 24 T cell receptor beta chains listed next were all sequenced from one sample in a study of blood T cell repertoires in COVID-19. Generated by immunoSEQ multiplex PCR, the TCRdb table keeps only in-frame clones and is missing some. The sample holds about 170,000 clones, 80% to 95% seen once. Sequencing was carried out using peripheral blood. Receptors were obtained from a young man with COVID-19, enrolled during active disease.

The chain combines TRBV6-2 or TRBV6-3 with TRBJ1-2; D is unclear. In germline, CDR1 is MNHEY, CDR2 SVGEGT. Trimming stripped 0 bases from V and 2 bases from J, with 10 bases between. This CDR3 comprises 15 residues. The CDR3 DNA follows: TGTGCCAGCAGTTACTCATGGGCAGAAAACTATGGCTACACCTTC. Protein: CASSYSWAENYGYTF.

V and J are TRBV10-3 and TRBJ2-1; 8 nucleotides line up with TRBD2. The CDR3 totals 15 residues. CDR1 and CDR2 (germline): ENHRY, SYGVKD. With V trimmed by 6 bases and J by 4 bases, 8 bases remained unmatched. As DNA, the CDR3 is TGTGCCATCAGCGAACAACTAGCGGAGTACAATGAGCAGTTCTTC. It encodes CAISEQLAEYNEQFF.

The chain is built from TRBV11-2 and TRBJ1-1; D perhaps matches TRBD1 (6 bases). The CDR3 extends over 14 amino acids. Germline CDR1 and CDR2: SGHAT and FQNNGV. Trimming took 5 bases from V and 6 from J, leaving 16 bases between them. CDR3 region: CASSPWLQGPEAFF. As DNA, the CDR3 is TGTGCCAGCAGCCCCTGGTTACAGGGCCCTGAAGCTTTCTTT.

As for this clone: This same CDR3 is encoded by further DNA sequences in the sample. This rearrangement joins TRBV5-1 to TRBJ2-7; 7 nucleotides match TRBD2. The germline gives CDR1 SGHRS, CDR2 YFSETQ. J was trimmed by 2 bases and V by 0 bases; bases with no gene match: 5. This CDR3 has 15 residues. The CDR3, as DNA: TGCGCCAGCAGCTTGGGCGCGGGAGTCCCCTACGAGCAGTACTTC. It yields the protein CASSLGAGVPYEQYF.

The chain employs TRBV6-2 or TRBV6-3 and TRBJ2-7; no clear D. V was pared by 0 bases and J by 1 base, with 7 bases between. From germline, CDR1 is MNHEY and CDR2 SVGEGT. CDR3 size: 14 residues. Here the CDR3 reads CASSYSPASYEQYF. In nucleotides, the CDR3 is TGTGCCAGCAGTTACTCTCCAGCGTCCTACGAGCAGTACTTC.

The gene calls are TRBV29-1 and TRBJ2-1; no clear D gene. V was trimmed by 4 bases and J by 4 bases, leaving 5 bases between them. The CDR3 length is 11 residues. Germline lookup yields CDR1 SQVTM and CDR2 ANQGSEA. The CDR3 DNA reads as TGCAGCGTTGCTATTTACAATGAGCAGTTCTTC. This sequence encodes CSVAIYNEQFF.

This clone was detected only once. V usage is TRBV9 and J usage is TRBJ1-2; D might be TRBD1 (5 bases). The V and J ends lost 0 bases and 5 bases respectively, with 8 bases between them. The germline gives CDR1 SGDLS, CDR2 YYNGEE. This CDR3 contains 13 residues. The DNA of the CDR3 is TGTGCCAGCAGCGTAGACAGGTTATATGGCTACACCTTC. Translation gives CASSVDRLYGYTF.

The chain joins TRBV7-6 to TRBJ2-7, with 7 bases that match TRBD1. Germline lookup yields CDR1 SGHVS and CDR2 FNYEAQ. V lost 4 bases to trimming and J lost 3 bases; unmatched junction nucleotides: 9. The CDR3 runs to 15 residues. The CDR3 bases are TGTGCCAGCAGCTCACAAGGGACAGCCAACTACGAGCAGTACTTC. Translated, it gives CASSSQGTANYEQYF. The full variable domain, its missing parts supplied by reference TRBV7-6 and TRBJ2-7, is GAGVSQSPRYKVTKRGQDVALRCDPISGHVSLYWYRQALGQGPEFLTYFNYEAQQDKSGLPNDRFSAERPEGSISTLTIQRTEQRDSAMYRCASSSQGTANYEQYFGPGTRLTVT.

V gene TRBV7-9 combines with J gene TRBJ1-1; D gene unclear. The CDR3 totals 14 residues. Germline V gene sequence: CDR1 SEHNR, CDR2 FQNEAQ (reference sequence). Trimming took off 2 bases at V and 1 base at J, with 8 bases between the two ends. The CDR3 DNA reads TGTGCCAGCAGCTTAATGCGGGGGAACACTGAAGCTTTCTTT. Protein sequence: CASSLMRGNTEAFF.

The chain carries TRBV2 and TRBJ1-2; 8 bases map to TRBD1. This CDR3 is built from 14 residues. The J segment lost 2 bases and the V segment lost 1 base, leaving 0 bases of the junction unmatched. CDR1 is SNHLY, CDR2 FYNNEI, per germline. CDR3 loop: CASSEGQGNYGYTF. The CDR3 DNA is TGTGCCAGCAGTGAAGGACAGGGGAACTATGGCTACACCTTC.

The rearrangement joins TRBV6-5 to TRBJ2-2; 7 positions match TRBD1. J was trimmed by 5 bases and V by 0 bases; bases with no gene match: 6. From germline, CDR1 is MNHEY and CDR2 SVGAGI. The CDR3 has 16 amino acids. CDR3 in DNA: TGTGCCAGCAGTTACTCGAGAGGGGGCAGGACCGGGGAGCTGTTTTTT. It is translated as CASSYSRGGRTGELFF.

The rearrangement links TRBV6-2 or TRBV6-3 to TRBJ2-1; 9 nucleotides align to TRBD2. The CDR3 has 14 amino acids. Per the germline V gene, CDR1 is MNHEY and CDR2 is SVGEGT. The J segment lost 12 bases and the V segment lost 6 bases, leaving 12 bases of the junction unmatched. CDR3 region: CASSPPGGREGQFF. The CDR3 DNA reads as TGTGCCAGCAGCCCCCCCGGGGGGCGGGAGGGGCAGTTCTTC.

The V and J genes are TRBV4-1 and TRBJ2-2, with D tentatively TRBD1 (5 bases). There are 17 residues in the CDR3. V was cut by 2 bases and J by 3 bases, with 16 bases left in between. Germline CDR1 is MGHRA and CDR2 is YSYEKL. CDR3 in amino acids: CASSQHSRVVDTGELFF. The CDR3 DNA follows: TGCGCCAGCAGCCAACACTCCAGGGTCGTGGACACCGGGGAGCTGTTTTTT.

This clone was counted many times. The chain carries TRBV29-1 and TRBJ2-7; a possible D gene is TRBD1 (6 bases). The CDR3 has 12 residues. V was trimmed by 7 bases and J by 8 bases, leaving 18 bases between them. The germline CDR1 and CDR2 sequences are SQVTM and ANQGSEA. As DNA, the CDR3 is TGCAGCGCCCGGGACATAGAAGCGAAGCAGTACTTC. Its protein is CSARDIEAKQYF.

The J gene is TRBJ1-1, the V gene TRBV23-1, with D uncertain. TRBV23-1 is marked as an open reading frame, function uncertain. The length of the CDR3 is 11 residues. CDR3 sequence: CPHAGNTEAFF. In nucleotides, the CDR3 is TGCCCACACGCGGGGAACACTGAAGCTTTCTTT.

Concerning this clone itself: This specimen includes other DNA sequences encoding the same CDR3. The chain carries TRBV27 and TRBJ2-5, with D perhaps matching TRBD2 (6 bases). Germline V gene data show CDR1 as MNHEY and CDR2 as SMNVEV (reference sequence). Trimming stripped 3 bases from V and 2 bases from J, with 7 bases between. This CDR3 has 13 residues. CDR3 in amino acids: CASSFGGQETQYF. Written as DNA, the CDR3 is TGTGCCAGCAGTTTCGGGGGACAAGAGACCCAGTACTTC.

The rearrangement joins TRBV4-3 to TRBJ1-5; TRBD1 matches at 7 bases. J gave up 3 bases and V 4 bases, and 6 bases lay outside the gene matches. Germline V gene data show CDR1 as LGHNA and CDR2 as YSLEER. This CDR3 has 15 residues. The CDR3 loop reads CASSPYRGFNQPQHF. For the CDR3, the DNA is TGCGCCAGCAGCCCATACAGGGGATTCAATCAGCCCCAGCATTTT.

J is TRBJ2-7 and V is TRBV6-5; possibly TRBD1 for D (6 bases). V lost 5 bases to trimming and J lost 4 bases, with 18 bases between them. The V gene's germline CDR1 is MNHEY and CDR2 SVGAGI. This CDR3 contains 15 residues. CDR3 sequence reads: CASSLSGVPLYEQYF. CDR3 DNA sequence: TGTGCCAGCAGTCTGTCAGGGGTCCCACTTTACGAGCAGTACTTC.

J is TRBJ2-1 and V is TRBV7-2, with D possibly being TRBD2 (5 bases). The CDR3 totals 14 residues. With 3 bases removed from V and 4 bases from J, the gap between germline ends came to 10 bases. Germline-derived CDR1 and CDR2 are SGHTA and FQGNSA. The CDR3 nucleotides are TGTGCCAGCAGCTTGTCGGACTTGTACAATGAGCAGTTCTTC. As protein: CASSLSDLYNEQFF.

This clone was observed a handful of times. The chain links TRBV7-9 to TRBJ1-2; 7 bases fit TRBD1. Germline V gives CDR1 SEHNR, CDR2 FQNEAQ (reference sequence). V gave up 1 base and J gave up 2 bases; unmatched junction bases: 1. The length of the CDR3 is 14 residues. In DNA form, the CDR3 reads TGTGCCAGCAGCTTAGACAGGGGAAACTATGGCTACACCTTC. Translation: CASSLDRGNYGYTF. Filled out from reference TRBV7-9 and TRBJ1-2, the complete variable domain reads DTGVSQNPRHKITKRGQNVTFRCDPISEHNRLYWYRQTLGQGPEFLTYFQNEAQLEKSRLLSDRFSAERPKGSFSTLEIQRTEQGDSAMYLCASSLDRGNYGYTFGSGTRLTVV.

V usage is TRBV4-1 and J usage is TRBJ2-1, with TRBD2 matching 10 bases. Germline lookup yields CDR1 MGHRA and CDR2 YSYEKL. The CDR3 is made up of 19 amino acids. Unmatched junction bases numbered 8, after V lost 0 bases and J lost 0 bases. The CDR3 protein is CASSQDRSSGSISYNEQFF. DNA of the CDR3: TGCGCCAGCAGCCAAGATCGATCTAGCGGGAGTATCTCCTACAATGAGCAGTTCTTC.

V is TRBV27 and J is TRBJ1-5, with unresolved D. The CDR3 extends over 16 amino acids. Germline V gene data show CDR1 as MNHEY and CDR2 as SMNVEV (reference sequence). V was cut by 5 bases and J by 2 bases, with 16 bases left in between. CDR3 DNA sequence: TGTGCCAGCAGTCCCACAGCCCTCGTGGGCAATCAGCCCCAGCATTTT. It specifies CASSPTALVGNQPQHF.

This chain joins TRBV6-5 and TRBJ2-2; 7 nucleotides line up with TRBD1. After removal of 0 bases from V and 5 bases from J, the junction contained 6 bases not matched to a gene. The germline V gene has CDR1 MNHEY and CDR2 SVGAGI. The CDR3 runs 16 residues. CDR3 nucleotides: TGTGCCAGCAGTTACTCGTTGCAGGGGGTGACCGGGGAGCTGTTTTTT. Amino acids: CASSYSLQGVTGELFF.

The CDR3 bases are TGTGCCAGCAGCCTTCTCCGGGTCTCCCGTGGGGGCTACACCTTC. It specifies CASSLLRVSRGGYTF. The rearrangement links TRBV11-2 to TRBJ1-2, with no clear D. V gave up 5 bases and J gave up 8 bases, with 21 bases separating them. This CDR3 has 15 residues. Germline assignment: CDR1 SGHAT and CDR2 FQNNGV.